This paragraph covers one T cell receptor (beta chain) sequence. The data belong to a study of cytomegalovirus exposure and HLA in healthy donors. Germline V gene sequence: CDR1 SGHRS, CDR2 YFSETQ. The CDR3 covers 16 residues. Trimming removed 4 bases from V and 0 bases from J; junction bases left unmatched: 6. The PCR used 60 Vbeta and 13 Jbeta primers. Profiling relied on immunoSEQ multiplex PCR, and the TCRdb table lists in-frame clones only, not all of them. The repertoire table contains some 130,000 clones. Sequenced input: PBMCs. This clonotype was obtained from a woman aged 40-49 years in good health and CMV-seronegative. The chain has TRBV5-1 and TRBJ1-4, with TRBD1 identical over 7 bases. The CDR3 DNA follows: TGCGCCAGCAGCCCGGGACAGCTATCAACTAATGAAAAACTGTTTTTT. It encodes CASSPGQLSTNEKLFF.